This entry lists 24 T cell receptor beta chains sequenced from one sample in a study of cytomegalovirus exposure and HLA in healthy donors. Assay used: immunoSEQ multiplex PCR; TCRdb lists only in-frame clones, some missing. The data contain 55,000 to 75,000 clones, over 85% of them singletons. The sequenced material came from PBMCs. Every receptor here comes from a man aged 18 to 29 in good health and CMV-seropositive.

This chain uses TRBV19 with TRBJ2-5; tentatively, D is TRBD2 (7 bases). Germline CDR1 reads LNHDA; CDR2 reads SQIVND (reference sequence). Trimming left V 4 bases short and J 5 bases short, with 14 bases between. The CDR3 runs 14 residues. In DNA form, the CDR3 reads TGTGCCAGTAGTAGCTGGGGGGGCCTGGAGACCCAGTACTTC. Amino acid sequence: CASSSWGGLETQYF.

The chain employs TRBV9 and TRBJ2-1; D is possibly TRBD2 (5 bases). In germline, CDR1 is SGDLS, CDR2 YYNGEE. V was pared by 2 bases and J by 6 bases, with 9 bases between. The CDR3 is 13 residues long. The CDR3 DNA is TGTGCCAGCAGCGTTCGGACTGGCAATGAGCAGTTCTTC. Translation gives CASSVRTGNEQFF. The full variable domain, with the rest looked up from reference TRBV9 and TRBJ2-1, is DSGVTQTPKHLITATGQRVTLRCSPRSGDLSVYWYQQSLDQGLQFLIQYYNGEERAKGNILERFSAQQFPDLHSELNLSSLELGDSALYFCASSVRTGNEQFFGPGTRLTVL.

The V gene is TRBV7-8, the J gene TRBJ2-7; 12 nucleotides align to TRBD2. The CDR3 length is 16 residues. Germline V gene sequence: CDR1 SGHVS, CDR2 FQNEAQ. Trimming cost V 6 bases and J 2 bases; bases outside gene matches: 8. CDR3 protein: CASRPTSGGTPYEQYF. The CDR3 region has the DNA TGTGCCAGCAGACCTACTAGCGGGGGGACCCCCTACGAGCAGTACTTC. Full variable domain (rest looked up from reference TRBV7-8 and TRBJ2-7): GAGVSQSPRYKVAKRGQDVALRCDPISGHVSLFWYQQALGQGPEFLTYFQNEAQLDKSGLPSDRFFAERPEGSVSTLKIQRTQQEDSAVYLCASRPTSGGTPYEQYFGPGTRLTVT.

The chain carries TRBV19 and TRBJ1-1; the match to TRBD1 covers 8 bases. V was pared by 6 bases and J by 0 bases, with 12 bases of the junction left unmatched. The CDR3 totals 17 residues. Germline CDR1 LNHDA, CDR2 SQIVND (reference sequence). The CDR3 DNA follows: TGTGCCAGTAGCCCTCTCAGACAGGGGTTGATGAACACTGAAGCTTTCTTT. Residues: CASSPLRQGLMNTEAFF. The variable domain in full, with the rest retrieved from reference TRBV19 and TRBJ1-1, is DGGITQSPKYLFRKEGQNVTLSCEQNLNHDAMYWYRQDPGQGLRLIYYSQIVNDFQKGDIAEGYSVSREKKESFPLTVTSAQKNPTAFYLCASSPLRQGLMNTEAFFGQGTRLTVV.

This clone was found a few times. V usage is TRBV5-1 and J usage is TRBJ2-2; a weak D match, TRBD1 (6 bases). Between the trimmed V and J ends, which lost 4 bases and 0 bases, there was a span of 10 bases. This CDR3 region has 15 residues. In germline, CDR1 is SGHRS, CDR2 YFSETQ. The CDR3 sequence is CASSPGTTNTGELFF. In DNA form, the CDR3 reads TGCGCCAGCAGCCCCGGGACAACGAACACCGGGGAGCTGTTTTTT.

The chain recombines TRBV5-1 with TRBJ2-3; D not resolved. The CDR3 is 15 amino acids. CDR1 is SGHRS, CDR2 YFSETQ, per germline. V lost 0 bases and J 4 bases, leaving 12 bases between the germline ends. Here the CDR3 DNA reads TGCGCCAGCAGCTTGGGGCTAGGTTTAGCAGATACGCAGTATTTT. Translated, it gives CASSLGLGLADTQYF.

The chain is built from TRBV7-3 and TRBJ2-1; 8 positions match TRBD2. Germline values: CDR1 SGHTA, CDR2 FQGTGA. The CDR3 is made up of 12 amino acids. J gave up 12 bases and V 1 base, and 2 bases lay outside the gene matches. The CDR3 nucleotides read TGTGCCAGCAGCTTAATCAGCGGGAGGCAGTTCTTC. Amino acid sequence: CASSLISGRQFF.

The chain combines TRBV6-1 with TRBJ2-1, with D possibly matching TRBD2 (5 bases). This CDR3 spans 15 amino acids. Trimming removed 0 bases at V and 2 bases at J, with 8 bases between. Germline loops: CDR1 MNHNS, CDR2 SASEGT. CDR3 residues: CASSEAGEAYNEQFF. The CDR3 nucleotides are TGTGCCAGCAGTGAAGCCGGGGAAGCCTACAATGAGCAGTTCTTC.

The chain combines TRBV30 with TRBJ1-1; D not resolved. The CDR3 sequence is 13 residues long. Trimming cost V 4 bases and J 5 bases, with 14 bases left between them. CDR1 and CDR2 (germline): GTSNPN, SVGIG (reference sequence). CDR3 bases: TGTGCCTGGACCGTAGGACTTTCGACTGAAGCTTTCTTT. Its translation is CAWTVGLSTEAFF.

This sequence joins TRBV10-1 and TRBJ2-1; 7 nucleotides line up with TRBD1. The CDR3 runs 14 residues. From germline, CDR1 is WNHNN and CDR2 SYGVQD (reference sequence). Germline trimming cut 4 bases from V and 2 bases from J; bases unmatched to any gene: 2. CDR3 residues: CASSAGTAYNEQFF. The CDR3 region has the DNA TGCGCCAGCAGTGCGGGGACAGCCTACAATGAGCAGTTCTTC.

The CDR3 reads CASSVLAGGDTQYF. The CDR3 nucleotides read TGTGCCAGCAGCGTATTGGCGGGGGGAGATACGCAGTATTTT. The chain couples TRBV9 to TRBJ2-3, with 8 bases matching TRBD2. Trimming removed 1 base from V and 5 bases from J; junction bases left unmatched: 3. There are 14 residues in the CDR3. Germline CDR1 reads SGDLS; CDR2 reads YYNGEE.

The V call is TRBV6-1, the J call TRBJ2-4, with 7 positions matching TRBD2. Trimming at V came to 6 bases and at J to 8 bases, leaving 7 bases not matched to a gene. Germline V gene sequence: CDR1 MNHNS, CDR2 SASEGT. CDR3 size: 13 residues. As DNA, the CDR3 is TGTGCCAGCAGCCAGAGGGCGGGGGACATTCAGTACTTC. Its translation: CASSQRAGDIQYF.

This rearrangement joins TRBV10-3 to TRBJ2-1, with D perhaps matching TRBD2 (5 bases). The germline V gene has CDR1 ENHRY and CDR2 SYGVKD. This CDR3 is 12 amino acids long. V was trimmed by 10 bases and J by 4 bases, leaving 11 bases between them. The DNA of the CDR3 is TGTGCCACCGGGATCCGATACAATGAGCAGTTCTTC. Amino acids: CATGIRYNEQFF.

The rearrangement links TRBV28 to TRBJ2-7, with TRBD2 as a possible D gene (6 bases). Germline V CDR1 and CDR2: MDHEN, SYDVKM. Trimming took 5 bases from V and 2 from J, leaving 31 bases between them. The length of the CDR3 is 20 residues. The CDR3 DNA sequence: TGTGCCAGCAGTCCACCTAGAGACATCAGAGCGGGCCGTACAACCTACGAGCAGTACTTC. It codes for CASSPPRDIRAGRTTYEQYF.

The chain is built from TRBV29-1 and TRBJ2-3; no clear D gene. This CDR3 is 13 amino acids long. In germline, CDR1 is SQVTM, CDR2 ANQGSEA. With 3 bases removed from V and 0 bases from J, the gap between germline ends came to 7 bases. The CDR3, as DNA: TGCAGCGTTGATCTCGGGAGCACAGATACGCAGTATTTT. Translating gives CSVDLGSTDTQYF.

This chain joins TRBV6-1 and TRBJ2-7; 10 nucleotides line up with TRBD1. Germline assignment: CDR1 MNHNS and CDR2 SASEGT. The CDR3 spans 13 residues. V shed 6 bases and J 4 bases; nucleotides not matched to a gene: 3. The CDR3 bases are TGTGCCAGCAGGACGGGACAGGGGTACGAGCAGTACTTC. Translation gives CASRTGQGYEQYF.

This chain joins TRBV11-2 and TRBJ2-3; perhaps TRBD2 as D (5 bases). Germline V CDR1 and CDR2: SGHAT, FQNNGV. The V gene lost 0 bases and the J gene lost 0 bases, with 16 bases spanning the gap. This CDR3 is 18 amino acids long. The CDR3 nucleotides are TGTGCCAGCAGCTTAGATCCCCGGGATAGGGCTAGCACAGATACGCAGTATTTT. It codes for CASSLDPRDRASTDTQYF.

This chain connects TRBV11-1 to TRBJ2-5; TRBD2 aligns across 9 bases. CDR1 is SGHAT and CDR2 is FQDESV in the germline V gene (reference sequence). The CDR3 is made up of 18 amino acids. V lost 0 bases to trimming and J lost 2 bases; unmatched junction nucleotides: 10. CDR3 region: CASSLAHVPSGEQETQYF. CDR3 coding DNA: TGTGCCAGCAGCTTAGCGCACGTTCCTAGCGGGGAACAAGAGACCCAGTACTTC.

The chain has TRBV5-8 and TRBJ2-5, with 7 nucleotides matching TRBD2. The CDR3 has 15 amino acids. V trimming: 2 bases; J trimming: 2 bases; junction bases outside the gene matches: 6. CDR1 and CDR2 from the germline V gene are SGHTS and YDEGEE. The CDR3 spells CASSFVLAVQETQYF. As DNA, the CDR3 is TGTGCCAGCAGCTTTGTTCTAGCGGTACAAGAGACCCAGTACTTC.

J is TRBJ2-3 and V is TRBV7-3; perhaps TRBD1 as D (5 bases). This CDR3 contains 15 residues. Trimming shortened V by 6 bases and J by 1 base, and 14 bases separated the two germline ends. The germline V gene has CDR1 SGHTA and CDR2 FQGTGA. CDR3 loop: CASRPSGSRTDTQYF. CDR3 in DNA: TGTGCCAGCAGGCCTTCAGGGTCTCGCACAGATACGCAGTATTTT. Using reference TRBV7-3 and TRBJ2-3 for the parts outside the CDR3, the full variable domain is GAGVSQTPSNKVTEKGKYVELRCDPISGHTALYWYRQSLGQGPEFLIYFQGTGAADDSGLPNDRFFAVRPEGSVSTLKIQRTERGDSAVYLCASRPSGSRTDTQYFGPGTRLTVL.

The V gene is TRBV7-2, the J gene TRBJ2-7; no clear D. Germline loops: CDR1 SGHTA, CDR2 FQGNSA. The CDR3 runs 12 residues. Trimming stripped 2 bases from V and 6 bases from J, with 8 bases between. Here the CDR3 reads CASSLSGVEQYF. DNA for the CDR3: TGTGCCAGCAGCTTATCTGGAGTCGAGCAGTACTTC.

This clone is a singleton in its sample. The rearrangement links TRBV4-2 to TRBJ1-5; no clear D gene. V lost 1 base and J 7 bases, leaving 14 bases between the germline ends. This CDR3 is built from 15 residues. CDR1 is LGHNA and CDR2 is YNFKEQ in the germline V gene. The CDR3 loop is CASSQVGGLRQPQHF. CDR3 DNA sequence: TGTGCCAGCAGCCAAGTAGGAGGGCTACGCCAGCCCCAGCATTTT.

This sequence joins TRBV4-1 and TRBJ2-1; TRBD2 matches 13 bases. V lost 4 bases to trimming and J lost 7 bases; unmatched junction nucleotides: 4. This CDR3 comprises 15 residues. Germline V lookup: CDR1 MGHRA, CDR2 YSYEKL. The CDR3 spells CASSLLGLAGNEQFF. DNA for the CDR3: TGCGCCAGCAGCCTACTGGGACTAGCGGGAAATGAGCAGTTCTTC.

The chain employs TRBV10-3 and TRBJ1-1; D may be TRBD1 (5 bases). The V end was cut by 5 bases, the J end by 1 base, with 8 bases between. The germline CDR1 and CDR2 sequences are ENHRY and SYGVKD. This CDR3 spans 13 amino acids. CDR3 in DNA: TGTGCCATCAGTAATCAGGGGAACACTGAAGCTTTCTTT. This sequence encodes CAISNQGNTEAFF.